Listed below are T cell receptor beta chains from one sample, sequenced in a study of chemoradiotherapy in HPV16-positive cancers. The protocol was immunoSEQ multiplex PCR, while the TCRdb copy is restricted to in-frame clones and leaves out a portion. This sample has 7,900 or so clones, with around 80% found just once. This sample was obtained from a patient who underwent chemoradiotherapy. These receptors came from a human donor with HPV-associated anogenital cancer. CDR3s include the opening cysteine and the closing phenylalanine or tryptophan. D genes are given only for firm matches. Part of the rows lack a size; the others show once, few, many or a class for expanded clones.

v_call	clone_size	d_call	j_call	cdr3_nt	cdr3_aa
TRBV7-7	.	TRBD2	TRBJ2-2	TGTGCTAGCAGCTTAGCGGGAGGGGACGACGGGGAGCTGTTTTTT	CASSLAGGDDGELFF
TRBV5-1	.	.	TRBJ1-1	TGCGCCAGCAGCTTGGGACGGGGGTCTGGTGAAGCTTTCTTT	CASSLGRGSGEAFF
TRBV9	.	.	TRBJ1-4	TGTGCCAGCAGCGTCGGGACTCTTAATGAAAAACTGTTTTTT	CASSVGTLNEKLFF
TRBV19	once	TRBD2	TRBJ2-1	TGTGCCAGTTTTGACCCACGCGGGAGTGGGTATGAGCAGTTCTTC	CASFDPRGSGYEQFF
TRBV7-9	.	TRBD2	TRBJ2-1	TGTGCCAGCGGGAGGGAATGGGGCTCCAGTGAGCAGTTCTTC	CASGREWGSSEQFF
TRBV6-4	.	.	TRBJ2-7	TGTGCCAGCTCGCTGAGAAGCTCCTACGAGCAGTACTTC	CASSLRSSYEQYF
TRBV9	.	.	TRBJ2-2	TGTGCCAGCAGCGGGGAGGGGGCGCACACCGGGGAGCTGTTTTTT	CASSGEGAHTGELFF
TRBV2	.	TRBD2	TRBJ2-5	TGTGCCACCTCCCCCTTTCGCGGGAGGGATGAGACCCAGTACTTC	CATSPFRGRDETQYF
TRBV4-1	.	.	TRBJ2-2	TGCGCCAGCAGCCCGAAGGGGACCCGGGGCAATGGGACCGGGGAGCTGTTTTTT	CASSPKGTRGNGTGELFF
TRBV6-1	.	TRBD2	TRBJ2-4	TGTGCCAGCAAAGGTAGCGGGGGGCCGAAAAACATTCAGTACTTC	CASKGSGGPKNIQYF
TRBV25-1	.	.	TRBJ2-5	TGTGCCAGCAGTGGTGCAATCGAGACCCAGTACTTC	CASSGAIETQYF
TRBV5-1	.	.	TRBJ2-3	TGCGCCAGCAGCTTGGGAGGGGGAGGCACAGATACGCAGTATTTT	CASSLGGGGTDTQYF
TRBV15	.	TRBD1	TRBJ1-1	TGTGCCACCAGCAGAGCGGGACAGGTGACCGTCGAAGCTTTCTTT	CATSRAGQVTVEAFF
TRBV4-3	.	TRBD1	TRBJ2-1	TGCGCCAGCAGCCAAACAGGGGATTCCTACAATGAGCAGTTCTTC	CASSQTGDSYNEQFF
TRBV10-3	.	TRBD2	TRBJ2-5	TGTGCCATCAGTGATAGCGGGGGTCGCCGAGAGACCCAGTACTTC	CAISDSGGRRETQYF
TRBV6-1	.	.	TRBJ2-1	TGTGCCAGCAGTGAATCGGCAGGGGCCTACAATGAGCAGTTCTTC	CASSESAGAYNEQFF
TRBV29-1	.	.	TRBJ1-2	TGCAGCGTCACCCCAGTAAGGGATGGCTACACCTTC	CSVTPVRDGYTF
TRBV18	.	.	TRBJ1-1	TGTGCCAGCTCACCATCAGGGGTGAACACTGAAGCTTTCTTT	CASSPSGVNTEAFF
TRBV5-4	large	.	TRBJ2-7	TGTGCCAGCAGCTTGGACGGGACAACCTTATACGAGCAGTACTTC	CASSLDGTTLYEQYF
TRBV5-1	.	TRBD2	TRBJ2-3	TGCGCCAGCACCAGCGGGGGGGCCGGAGATACGCAGTATTTT	CASTSGGAGDTQYF
TRBV11-2	.	.	TRBJ1-1	TGTGCCAGCACCCCGAGGGGGGACACTGAAGCTTTCTTT	CASTPRGDTEAFF
TRBV4-2	.	TRBD1	TRBJ2-2	TGTGCCAGCAGCCAAGTAAGCGGTCAGGGGGCGGAGGAGCTGTTTTTT	CASSQVSGQGAEELFF
TRBV9	.	.	TRBJ2-3	TGTGCCAGCAGAGGAGGGGAAACAGATACGCAGTATTTT	CASRGGETDTQYF
TRBV7-2	.	TRBD2	TRBJ2-5	TGTGCCAGCAGCTCGGGACTAGCGGGCGGAGAGACCCAGTACTTC	CASSSGLAGGETQYF
TRBV6-1	.	.	TRBJ2-2	TGTGCCAGCAGTGAAGCGCGGTTGGGAGCGAACACCGGGGAGCTGTTTTTT	CASSEARLGANTGELFF
TRBV6-1	.	TRBD2	TRBJ2-7	TGTGCCAGCAGTGTGGCTAGCGGGGCCTACGAGCAGTACTTC	CASSVASGAYEQYF
TRBV4-1	.	.	TRBJ2-4	TGCGCCAGCAGCCAAGTTGACGTTGGGCACATTCAGTACTTC	CASSQVDVGHIQYF
TRBV9	.	.	TRBJ2-3	TGTGCCAGCAGCGAGGGGGGCCACCCCAAAGATACGCAGTATTTT	CASSEGGHPKDTQYF
TRBV4-2	.	.	TRBJ1-1	TGTGCCAGCAGCCTCGTCCCCTCGGGGGAGGGATCCACTGAAGCTTTCTTT	CASSLVPSGEGSTEAFF
TRBV2	once	TRBD2	TRBJ2-1	TGCGCCAGCAGGACTAGCGGGAGGAATGAGCAGTTCTTC	CASRTSGRNEQFF
TRBV5-1	.	TRBD2	TRBJ2-5	TGCGCCAGCAGCCCTAGCGGGAGCCAAGAGACCCAGTACTTC	CASSPSGSQETQYF
TRBV18	.	.	TRBJ2-7	TGTGCCAGCTCACCTATTGACGGATCCCCCTACGAGCAGTACTTC	CASSPIDGSPYEQYF
TRBV4-1	.	.	TRBJ2-2	TGCGCCAGCAGCCAAGTGTCATCAGGGATCGGGGAGCTGTTTTTT	CASSQVSSGIGELFF
TRBV4-3	.	.	TRBJ2-2	TGCGCCAGCAGCCCGGACTGGACCATCACCGGGGAGCTGTTTTTT	CASSPDWTITGELFF
TRBV25-1	few	.	TRBJ2-1	TGTGCCAGCAGTGGCTTAGGGAGATCCTACAATGAGCAGTTCTTC	CASSGLGRSYNEQFF
TRBV29-1	few	.	TRBJ2-3	TGCAGCGTTGAAGATAGCAGGGCAGATACGCAGTATTTT	CSVEDSRADTQYF
TRBV7-9	once	.	TRBJ1-2	TGTGCCAGCGGTGGGACCGCGAACTATGGCTACACCTTC	CASGGTANYGYTF
TRBV6-1	.	.	TRBJ1-1	TGTGCCAGCTACTTTCTGGGGGAAGCTTTCTTT	CASYFLGEAFF
TRBV27	.	.	TRBJ1-2	TGTGCCAGCAGTTTAACCGAGGGGAGATATGGCTACACCTTC	CASSLTEGRYGYTF
TRBV28	.	TRBD2	TRBJ2-7	TGTGTTTCCGAGTCTAGCGGCACCTACGAGCAGTACTTC	CVSESSGTYEQYF
TRBV2	.	.	TRBJ2-1	TGTGCCAGCACTTGGGGCGGGATAGGAAGTAGCTCCTACAATGAGCAGTTCTTC	CASTWGGIGSSSYNEQFF
TRBV5-6	few	TRBD1	TRBJ2-2	TGTGCCAGCAGCCTTCCGGGACAGGGAAGCGGGGAGCTGTTTTTT	CASSLPGQGSGELFF
TRBV7-8	.	TRBD2	TRBJ2-3	TGTGCCAGCAGCTGGGGACTAGCGGGAGTTAAAGATACGCAGTATTTT	CASSWGLAGVKDTQYF
TRBV6-6	.	.	TRBJ1-2	TGTGCCAGCATCCCAGCCTTAGGAGGGAACTATGGCTACACCTTC	CASIPALGGNYGYTF
TRBV10-1	.	.	TRBJ1-1	TGCGCCAGCACTAGGGACCTGAACACTGAAGCTTTCTTT	CASTRDLNTEAFF
TRBV4-2	.	TRBD2	TRBJ2-7	TGTGCCAGCAGCCAAGGTGTAAGCGGGGGGGCGATCGAGCAGTACTTC	CASSQGVSGGAIEQYF
TRBV7-9	.	.	TRBJ2-5	TGTGCCAGCAGCTTAGGGTATTTAGAGACCCAGTACTTC	CASSLGYLETQYF
TRBV7-9	.	TRBD1	TRBJ2-2	TGTGCCAGCAGCTCCATACAGGGGGAGAGAACCGGGGAGCTGTTTTTT	CASSSIQGERTGELFF
TRBV7-9	.	.	TRBJ2-1	TGTGCCAGCAGCCAAGGGAGCAATGAGCAGTTCTTC	CASSQGSNEQFF
TRBV11-2	once	TRBD1	TRBJ2-7	TGTGCCAGCAGCCCCCGACAGGGATCAGAGGAGCAGTACTTC	CASSPRQGSEEQYF
TRBV19	.	TRBD2	TRBJ2-6	TGTGCCAGTAGTATAAGTCGGGGACTAAGGGCCCCTGGGGCCAACGTCCTGACTTTC	CASSISRGLRAPGANVLTF
TRBV9	.	TRBD1	TRBJ2-7	TGTGCCAGCAGCGTAGCCACAGGGGTCTCCTACGAGCAGTACTTC	CASSVATGVSYEQYF
TRBV30	.	.	TRBJ2-3	TGTGCCTGGAGTGTAGGTAGTCTTTGGCGAGATACGCAGTATTTT	CAWSVGSLWRDTQYF
TRBV6-6	once	TRBD1	TRBJ1-5	TGTGCCAGCAGCTCCGGGACAGGGGGGGCGGGTCAGCCCCAGCATTTT	CASSSGTGGAGQPQHF
TRBV7-2	.	TRBD2	TRBJ2-7	TGTGCCAGCTTTAGCGGGGCGACCTACGAGCAGTACTTC	CASFSGATYEQYF
TRBV20-1	.	.	TRBJ2-7	TGCAGTGCTAGTAGCTCCTACGAGCAGTACTTC	CSASSSYEQYF
TRBV13	few	TRBD1	TRBJ1-5	TGTGCCAGCAGCTTAGGGCGTACTGGGGACAGGGTGCGTCAGCCCCAGCATTTT	CASSLGRTGDRVRQPQHF
TRBV6-6	.	TRBD1	TRBJ1-1	TGTGCCAGCAGCTCGGACAGGGAAACTGAAGCTTTCTTT	CASSSDRETEAFF
TRBV6-6	.	TRBD1	TRBJ1-1	TGTGCCAGCAGTCCTGGGACAGGGGAGGGGAGCACTGAAGCTTTCTTT	CASSPGTGEGSTEAFF